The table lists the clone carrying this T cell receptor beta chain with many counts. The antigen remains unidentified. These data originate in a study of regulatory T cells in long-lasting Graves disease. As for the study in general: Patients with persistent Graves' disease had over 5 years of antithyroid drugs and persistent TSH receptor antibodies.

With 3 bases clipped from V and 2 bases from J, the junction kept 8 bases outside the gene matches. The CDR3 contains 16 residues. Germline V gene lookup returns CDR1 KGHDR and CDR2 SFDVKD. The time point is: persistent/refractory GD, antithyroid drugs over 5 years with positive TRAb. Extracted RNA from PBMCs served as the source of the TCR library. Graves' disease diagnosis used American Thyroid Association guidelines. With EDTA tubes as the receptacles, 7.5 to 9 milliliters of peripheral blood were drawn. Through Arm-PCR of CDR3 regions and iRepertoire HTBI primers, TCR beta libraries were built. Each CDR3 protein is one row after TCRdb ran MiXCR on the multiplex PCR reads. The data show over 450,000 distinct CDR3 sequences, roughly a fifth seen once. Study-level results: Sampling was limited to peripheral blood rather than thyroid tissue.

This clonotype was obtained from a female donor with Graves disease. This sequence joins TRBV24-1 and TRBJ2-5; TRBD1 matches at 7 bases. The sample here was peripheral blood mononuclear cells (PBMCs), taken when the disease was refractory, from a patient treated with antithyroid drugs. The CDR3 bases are TGTGCCACCAGTGATCCCGGACAGGACTTACAAGAGACCCAGTACTTC. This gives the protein CATSDPGQDLQETQYF.